This is a list of T cell receptor beta chains from one sample in a study of T cell responses to AZD1222 COVID-19 vaccine. The data were produced by immunoSEQ multiplex PCR, yet TCRdb's version contains in-frame clones alone and is incomplete. Of approximately 150,000 clones in the sample, approximately 92% are singletons; the top ten hold about 3.3%. This material consisted of peripheral blood, taken 28 days after the second AZD1222 dose. The receptors come from an adult who received the AZD1222 COVID-19 vaccine. Both conserved end residues are part of each CDR3. A D gene is named only where the DNA matches it firmly. Where a row states a size, it is once, few, many or the class of an expanded clone; other rows omit it.

v_gene: TRBV11-2
j_gene: TRBJ1-2
len: 15
d_gene: .
abundance: .
CDR3nt: TGTGCCAGCAGCCAGGACACTGCAGCTAACTATGGCTACACCTTC
CDR3aa: CASSQDTAANYGYTF

v_gene: TRBV6-5
j_gene: TRBJ2-6
len: 14
d_gene: .
abundance: .
CDR3nt: TGTGCCAGCAGTTACCTCTCTGGGGCCAACGTCCTGACTTTC
CDR3aa: CASSYLSGANVLTF

v_gene: TRBV7-8
j_gene: TRBJ1-1
len: 13
d_gene: .
abundance: once
CDR3nt: TGTGCCAGCAGCTTAGTTCCGTCGGGCGAAGCTTTCTTT
CDR3aa: CASSLVPSGEAFF

v_gene: TRBV7-9
j_gene: TRBJ1-2
len: 15
d_gene: .
abundance: .
CDR3nt: TGTGCCAGCAGCCCCCTGACAGGATTCAACTATGGCTACACCTTC
CDR3aa: CASSPLTGFNYGYTF

v_gene: TRBV10-3
j_gene: TRBJ1-1
len: 14
d_gene: TRBD1
abundance: .
CDR3nt: TGTGCCATCACTGTGGACAGGGGGAACACTGAAGCTTTCTTT
CDR3aa: CAITVDRGNTEAFF

v_gene: TRBV5-1
j_gene: TRBJ1-1
len: 13
d_gene: .
abundance: few
CDR3nt: TGCGCCAGCAGCTGGGCAGGGAACACTGAAGCTTTCTTT
CDR3aa: CASSWAGNTEAFF

v_gene: TRBV7-9
j_gene: TRBJ1-1
len: 12
d_gene: .
abundance: .
CDR3nt: TGTGCCAGCAGCCCTACAGGTCCCGAAGCTTTCTTT
CDR3aa: CASSPTGPEAFF

v_gene: TRBV5-4
j_gene: TRBJ2-5
len: 15
d_gene: .
abundance: .
CDR3nt: TGTGCCAGCAGCCGGGGGGGGACAGGGACCTGGACCCAGTACTTC
CDR3aa: CASSRGGTGTWTQYF

v_gene: TRBV18
j_gene: TRBJ1-1
len: 15
d_gene: .
abundance: .
CDR3nt: TGTGCCAGCTCGCCTTTTACGCCTCAGAACACTGAAGCTTTCTTT
CDR3aa: CASSPFTPQNTEAFF

v_gene: TRBV6-5
j_gene: TRBJ1-4
len: 15
d_gene: .
abundance: .
CDR3nt: TGTGCCAGCAGGGCCCTAGGAGGAACTAATGAAAAACTGTTTTTT
CDR3aa: CASRALGGTNEKLFF

v_gene: TRBV2
j_gene: TRBJ1-5
len: 14
d_gene: TRBD1
abundance: .
CDR3nt: TGTGCCAGCAGTGCCACAGGGGGCAATCAGCCCCAGCATTTT
CDR3aa: CASSATGGNQPQHF

v_gene: TRBV27
j_gene: TRBJ2-7
len: 14
d_gene: .
abundance: .
CDR3nt: TGTGCCAGCAGTGCTTCGGACGGATCCTACGAGCAGTACTTC
CDR3aa: CASSASDGSYEQYF

v_gene: TRBV12-2
j_gene: TRBJ2-1
len: 18
d_gene: .
abundance: .
CDR3nt: TGTGCAAGTCGCTTAGCGCGAAAAAGCGGGAGGGCCGGCAATGAGCAGTTCTTC
CDR3aa: CASRLARKSGRAGNEQFF

v_gene: TRBV6-6
j_gene: TRBJ1-4
len: 14
d_gene: .
abundance: .
CDR3nt: TGTGCCAGCAGCCTAACAGGGACTAATGAAAAACTGTTTTTT
CDR3aa: CASSLTGTNEKLFF

v_gene: TRBV3-1/TRBV3-2
j_gene: TRBJ1-1
len: 13
d_gene: .
abundance: few
CDR3nt: TGTGCCAGCAGCCAAGATGATCGGACTGAAGCTTTCTTT
CDR3aa: CASSQDDRTEAFF